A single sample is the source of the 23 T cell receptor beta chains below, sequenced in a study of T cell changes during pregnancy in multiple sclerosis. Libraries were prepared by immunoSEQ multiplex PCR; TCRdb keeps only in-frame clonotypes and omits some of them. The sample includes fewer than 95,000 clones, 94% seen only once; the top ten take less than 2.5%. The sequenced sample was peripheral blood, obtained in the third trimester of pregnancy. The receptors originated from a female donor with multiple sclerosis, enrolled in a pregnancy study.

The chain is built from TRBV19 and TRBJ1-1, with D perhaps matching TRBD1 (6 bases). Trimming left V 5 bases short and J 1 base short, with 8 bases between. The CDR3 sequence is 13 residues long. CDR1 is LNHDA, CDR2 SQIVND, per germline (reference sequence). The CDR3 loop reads CASSWGQNTEAFF. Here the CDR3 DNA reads TGTGCCAGTAGTTGGGGGCAGAACACTGAAGCTTTCTTT.

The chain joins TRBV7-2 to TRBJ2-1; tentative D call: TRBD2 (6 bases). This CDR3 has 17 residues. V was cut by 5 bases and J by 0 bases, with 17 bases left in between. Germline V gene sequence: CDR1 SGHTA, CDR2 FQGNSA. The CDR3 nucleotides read TGTGCCAGCAGCCTAACCTCCTCCGGGAGCTCCTACAATGAGCAGTTCTTC. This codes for CASSLTSSGSSYNEQFF.

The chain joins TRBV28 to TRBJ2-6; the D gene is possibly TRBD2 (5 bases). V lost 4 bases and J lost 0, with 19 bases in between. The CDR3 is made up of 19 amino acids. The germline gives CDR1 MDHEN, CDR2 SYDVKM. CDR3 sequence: CASSSPRGLTYSGANVLTF. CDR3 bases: TGTGCCAGCAGTTCCCCCAGAGGACTTACCTACTCTGGGGCCAACGTCCTGACTTTC.

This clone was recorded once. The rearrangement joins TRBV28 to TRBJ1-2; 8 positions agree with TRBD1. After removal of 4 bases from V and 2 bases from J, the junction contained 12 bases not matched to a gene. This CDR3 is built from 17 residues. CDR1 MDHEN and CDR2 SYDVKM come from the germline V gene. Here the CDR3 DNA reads TGTGCCAGCAGTTCCCCCCTGATTAGACAGGGGAACTATGGCTACACCTTC. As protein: CASSSPLIRQGNYGYTF.

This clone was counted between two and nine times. The CDR3 region has the DNA TGTGCCAGCAGCGTAGCAGGATCTGGAACTGAAGCTTTCTTT. Its protein is CASSVAGSGTEAFF. V and J are TRBV9 and TRBJ1-1; no reliable D call. This CDR3 has 14 residues. Trimming stripped 0 bases from V and 5 bases from J, with 11 bases between. Germline V CDR1 and CDR2: SGDLS, YYNGEE.

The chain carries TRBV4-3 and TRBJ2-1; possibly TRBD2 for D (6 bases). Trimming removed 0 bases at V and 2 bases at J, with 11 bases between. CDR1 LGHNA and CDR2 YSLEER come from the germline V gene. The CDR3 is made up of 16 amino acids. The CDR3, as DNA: TGCGCCAGCAGCCAAGATCACGGGAGACCCTACAATGAGCAGTTCTTC. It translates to CASSQDHGRPYNEQFF.

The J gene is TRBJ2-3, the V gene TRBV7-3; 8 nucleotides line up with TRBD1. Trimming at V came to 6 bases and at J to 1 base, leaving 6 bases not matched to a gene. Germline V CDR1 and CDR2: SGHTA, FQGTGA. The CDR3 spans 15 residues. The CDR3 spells CASSRTGIRTDTQYF. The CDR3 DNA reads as TGTGCCAGCAGTCGGACAGGGATTCGCACAGATACGCAGTATTTT.

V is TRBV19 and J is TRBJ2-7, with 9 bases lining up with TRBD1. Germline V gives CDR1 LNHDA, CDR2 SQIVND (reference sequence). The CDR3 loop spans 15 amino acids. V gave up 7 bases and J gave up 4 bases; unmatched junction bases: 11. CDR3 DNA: TGTGCCAGTATGCCCAACAGGGGGCCGCCTTACGAGCAGTACTTC. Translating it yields CASMPNRGPPYEQYF.

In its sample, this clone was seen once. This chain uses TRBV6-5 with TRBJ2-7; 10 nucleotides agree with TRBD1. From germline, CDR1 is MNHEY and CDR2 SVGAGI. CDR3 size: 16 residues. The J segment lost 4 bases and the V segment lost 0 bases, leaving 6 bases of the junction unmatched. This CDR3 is CASSYSGTGALYEQYF. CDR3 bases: TGTGCCAGCAGTTACTCGGGGACAGGGGCGTTGTACGAGCAGTACTTC.

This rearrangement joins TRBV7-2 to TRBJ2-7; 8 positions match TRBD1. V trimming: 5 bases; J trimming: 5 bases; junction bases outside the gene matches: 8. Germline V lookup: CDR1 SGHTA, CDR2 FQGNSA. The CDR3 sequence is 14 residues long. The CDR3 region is CASSLRTGFNEQYF. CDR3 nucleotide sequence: TGTGCCAGCAGCCTACGGACAGGGTTCAACGAGCAGTACTTC. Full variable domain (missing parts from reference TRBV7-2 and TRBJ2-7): GAGVSQSPSNKVTEKGKDVELRCDPISGHTALYWYRQSLGQGLEFLIYFQGNSAPDKSGLPSDRFSAERTGGSVSTLTIQRTQQEDSAVYLCASSLRTGFNEQYFGPGTRLTVT.

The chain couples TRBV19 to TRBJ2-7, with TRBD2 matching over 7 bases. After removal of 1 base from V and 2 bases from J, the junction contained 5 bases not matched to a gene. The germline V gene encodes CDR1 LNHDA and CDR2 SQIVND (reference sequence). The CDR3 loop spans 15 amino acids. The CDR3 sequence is CASSIAGGITYEQYF. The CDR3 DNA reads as TGTGCCAGTAGTATAGCGGGAGGCATAACCTACGAGCAGTACTTC.

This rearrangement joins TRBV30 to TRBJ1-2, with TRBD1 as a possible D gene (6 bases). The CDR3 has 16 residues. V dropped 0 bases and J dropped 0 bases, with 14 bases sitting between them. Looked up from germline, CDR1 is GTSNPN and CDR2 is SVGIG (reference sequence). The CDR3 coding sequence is TGTGCCTGGAGTGTAAGGGGGGGGGCTGCTAACTATGGCTACACCTTC. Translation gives CAWSVRGGAANYGYTF. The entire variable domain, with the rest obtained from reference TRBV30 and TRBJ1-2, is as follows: SQTIHQWPATLVQPVGSPLSLECTVEGTSNPNLYWYRQAAGRGLQLLFYSVGIGQISSEVPQNLSASRPQDRQFILSSKKLLLSDSGFYLCAWSVRGGAANYGYTFGSGTRLTVV.

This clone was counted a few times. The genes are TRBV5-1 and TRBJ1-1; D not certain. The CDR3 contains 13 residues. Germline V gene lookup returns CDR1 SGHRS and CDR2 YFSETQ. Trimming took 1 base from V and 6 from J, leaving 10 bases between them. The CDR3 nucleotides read TGCGCCAGCAGCTTGTCTGTGTCCGCTGAAGCTTTCTTT. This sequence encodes CASSLSVSAEAFF.

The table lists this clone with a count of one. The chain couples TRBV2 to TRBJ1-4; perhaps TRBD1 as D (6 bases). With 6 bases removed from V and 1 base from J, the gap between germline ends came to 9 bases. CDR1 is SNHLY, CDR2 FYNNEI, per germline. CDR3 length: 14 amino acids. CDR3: CASRTDRTNEKLFF. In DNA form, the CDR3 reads TGTGCCAGCAGGACGGACAGAACTAATGAAAAACTGTTTTTT.

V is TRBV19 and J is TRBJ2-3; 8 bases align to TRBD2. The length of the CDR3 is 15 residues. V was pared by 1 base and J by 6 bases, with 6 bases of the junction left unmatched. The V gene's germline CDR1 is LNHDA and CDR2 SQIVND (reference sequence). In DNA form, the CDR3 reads TGTGCCAGTAGTATAGCGGGAGGGCCGGGGGATACGCAGTATTTT. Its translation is CASSIAGGPGDTQYF.

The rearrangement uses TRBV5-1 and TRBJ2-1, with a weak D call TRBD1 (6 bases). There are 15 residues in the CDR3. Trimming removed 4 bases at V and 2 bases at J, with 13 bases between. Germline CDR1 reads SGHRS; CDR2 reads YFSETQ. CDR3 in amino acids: CASSGSGAPYNEQFF. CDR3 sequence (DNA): TGCGCCAGCAGCGGTTCAGGGGCCCCCTACAATGAGCAGTTCTTC.

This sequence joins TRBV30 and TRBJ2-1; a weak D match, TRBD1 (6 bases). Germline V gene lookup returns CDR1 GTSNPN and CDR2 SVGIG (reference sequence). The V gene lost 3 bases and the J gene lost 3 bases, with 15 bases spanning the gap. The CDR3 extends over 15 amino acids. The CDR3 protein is CAWSPQGALYNEQFF. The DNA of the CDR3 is TGTGCCTGGAGCCCACAGGGTGCCCTCTACAATGAGCAGTTCTTC.

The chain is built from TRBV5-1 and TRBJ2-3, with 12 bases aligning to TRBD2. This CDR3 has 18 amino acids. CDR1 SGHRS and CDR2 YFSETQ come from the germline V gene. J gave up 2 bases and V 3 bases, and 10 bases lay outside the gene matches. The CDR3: CASSSSIRLAGATDTQYF. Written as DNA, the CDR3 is TGCGCCAGCAGCTCCTCGATCAGACTAGCGGGAGCCACAGATACGCAGTATTTT.

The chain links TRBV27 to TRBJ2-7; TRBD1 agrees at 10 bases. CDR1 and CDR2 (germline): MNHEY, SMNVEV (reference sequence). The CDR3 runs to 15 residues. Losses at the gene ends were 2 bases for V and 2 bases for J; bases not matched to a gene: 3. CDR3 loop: CASSLLGQGAYEQYF. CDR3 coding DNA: TGTGCCAGCAGTTTACTCGGACAGGGGGCCTACGAGCAGTACTTC.

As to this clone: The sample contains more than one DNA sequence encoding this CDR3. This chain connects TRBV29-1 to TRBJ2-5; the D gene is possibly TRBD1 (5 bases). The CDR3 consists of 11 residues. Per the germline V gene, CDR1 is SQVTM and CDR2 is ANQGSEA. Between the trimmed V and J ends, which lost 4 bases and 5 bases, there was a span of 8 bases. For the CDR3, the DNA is TGCAGCGTTGGTCCAGGGGAGACCCAGTACTTC. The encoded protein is CSVGPGETQYF.

The CDR3 bases are TGCGCCAGCAGCGTGGACAGGGGGAGCTCCTACGAGCAGTACTTC. Encoded protein: CASSVDRGSSYEQYF. The chain couples TRBV5-1 to TRBJ2-7; 10 bases fit TRBD1. With 4 bases clipped from V and 0 bases from J, the junction kept 4 bases outside the gene matches. CDR1 is SGHRS and CDR2 is YFSETQ in the germline V gene. This CDR3 is 15 amino acids long.

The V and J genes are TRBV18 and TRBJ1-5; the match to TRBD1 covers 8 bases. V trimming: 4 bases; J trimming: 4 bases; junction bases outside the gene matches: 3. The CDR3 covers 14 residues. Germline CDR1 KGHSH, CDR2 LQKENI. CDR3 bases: TGTGCCAGCTCACAAGGACAGGGAAATCAGCCCCAGCATTTT. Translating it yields CASSQGQGNQPQHF.

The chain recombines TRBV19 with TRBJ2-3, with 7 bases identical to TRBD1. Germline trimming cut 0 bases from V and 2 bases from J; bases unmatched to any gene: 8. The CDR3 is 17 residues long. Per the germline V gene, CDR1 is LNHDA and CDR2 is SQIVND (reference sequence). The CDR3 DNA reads TGTGCCAGTAGTATAGATGGGACAGCGCCGACCACAGATACGCAGTATTTT. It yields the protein CASSIDGTAPTTDTQYF.